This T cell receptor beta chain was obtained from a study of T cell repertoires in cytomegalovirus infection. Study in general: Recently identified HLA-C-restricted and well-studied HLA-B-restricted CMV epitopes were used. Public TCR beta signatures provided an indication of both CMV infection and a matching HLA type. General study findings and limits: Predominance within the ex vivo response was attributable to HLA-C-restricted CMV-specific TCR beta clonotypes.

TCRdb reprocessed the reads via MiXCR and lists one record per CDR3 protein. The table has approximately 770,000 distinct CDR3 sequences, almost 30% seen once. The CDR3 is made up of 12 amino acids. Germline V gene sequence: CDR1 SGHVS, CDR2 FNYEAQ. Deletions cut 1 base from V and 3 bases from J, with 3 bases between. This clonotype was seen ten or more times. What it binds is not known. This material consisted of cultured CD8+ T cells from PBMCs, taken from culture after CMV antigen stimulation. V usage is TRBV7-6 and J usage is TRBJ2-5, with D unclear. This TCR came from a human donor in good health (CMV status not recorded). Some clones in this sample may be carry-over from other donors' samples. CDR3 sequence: CASSLGEETQYF. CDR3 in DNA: TGTGCCAGCAGCTTAGGGGAAGAGACCCAGTACTTC.